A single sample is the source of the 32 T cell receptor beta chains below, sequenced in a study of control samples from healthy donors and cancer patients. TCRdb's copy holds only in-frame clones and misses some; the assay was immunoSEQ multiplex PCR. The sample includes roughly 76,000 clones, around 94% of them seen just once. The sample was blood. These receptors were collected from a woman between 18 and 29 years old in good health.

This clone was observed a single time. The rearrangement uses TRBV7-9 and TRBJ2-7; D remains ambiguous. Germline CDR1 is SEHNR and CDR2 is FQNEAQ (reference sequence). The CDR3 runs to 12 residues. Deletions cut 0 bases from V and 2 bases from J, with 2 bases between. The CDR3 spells CASSLAAYEQYF. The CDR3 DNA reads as TGTGCCAGCAGCTTAGCGGCCTACGAGCAGTACTTC. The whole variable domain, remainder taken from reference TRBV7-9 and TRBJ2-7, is DTGVSQNPRHKITKRGQNVTFRCDPISEHNRLYWYRQTLGQGPEFLTYFQNEAQLEKSRLLSDRFSAERPKGSFSTLEIQRTEQGDSAMYLCASSLAAYEQYFGPGTRLTVT.

DNA for the CDR3: TGCGCCAGCGGGGCAGGGAAAGAGACCCAGTACTTC. As protein: CASGAGKETQYF. The chain carries TRBV5-1 and TRBJ2-5; a weak D match, TRBD1 (5 bases). Germline lookup yields CDR1 SGHRS and CDR2 YFSETQ. V lost 7 bases to trimming and J lost 3 bases, with 10 bases between them. This CDR3 contains 12 residues.

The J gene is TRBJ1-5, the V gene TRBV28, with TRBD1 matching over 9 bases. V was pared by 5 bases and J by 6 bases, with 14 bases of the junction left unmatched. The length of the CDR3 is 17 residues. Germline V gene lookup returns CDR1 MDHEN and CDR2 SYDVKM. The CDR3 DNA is TGTGCCAGCAGTCGCTTCCCCGGGACAGGGATCCCTCAGCCCCAGCATTTT. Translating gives CASSRFPGTGIPQPQHF.

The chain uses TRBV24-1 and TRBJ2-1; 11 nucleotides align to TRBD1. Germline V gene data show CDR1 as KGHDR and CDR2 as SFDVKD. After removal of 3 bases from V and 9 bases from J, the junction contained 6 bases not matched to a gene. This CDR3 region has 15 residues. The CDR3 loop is CATSDTGTGGGEQFF. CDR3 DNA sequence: TGTGCCACCAGTGATACCGGGACAGGGGGAGGTGAGCAGTTCTTC.

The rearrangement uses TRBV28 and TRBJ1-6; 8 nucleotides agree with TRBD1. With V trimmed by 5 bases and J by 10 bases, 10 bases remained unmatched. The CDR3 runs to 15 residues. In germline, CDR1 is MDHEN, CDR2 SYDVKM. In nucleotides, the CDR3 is TGTGCCAGCAGTCGACCGGACAGGGTAGAATCACCCCTCCACTTT. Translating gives CASSRPDRVESPLHF.

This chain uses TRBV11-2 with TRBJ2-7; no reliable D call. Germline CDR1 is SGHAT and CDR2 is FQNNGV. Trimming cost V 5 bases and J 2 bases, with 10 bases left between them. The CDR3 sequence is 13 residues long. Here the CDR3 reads CASSHSGTYEQYF. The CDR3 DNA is TGTGCCAGCAGCCACTCTGGAACCTACGAGCAGTACTTC.

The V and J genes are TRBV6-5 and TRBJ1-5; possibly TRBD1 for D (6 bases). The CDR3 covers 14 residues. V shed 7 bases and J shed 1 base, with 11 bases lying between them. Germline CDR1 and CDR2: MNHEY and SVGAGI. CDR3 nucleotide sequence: TGTGCCAGCAACAGGGCTTCCAGCAATCAGCCCCAGCATTTT. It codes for CASNRASSNQPQHF.

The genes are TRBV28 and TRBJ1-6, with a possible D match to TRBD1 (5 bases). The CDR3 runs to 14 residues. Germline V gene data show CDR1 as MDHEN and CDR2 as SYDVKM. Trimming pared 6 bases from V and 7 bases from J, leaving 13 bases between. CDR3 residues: CASSRGGVNSPLHF. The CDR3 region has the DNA TGTGCCAGCAGCCGCGGGGGGGTCAATTCACCCCTCCACTTT.

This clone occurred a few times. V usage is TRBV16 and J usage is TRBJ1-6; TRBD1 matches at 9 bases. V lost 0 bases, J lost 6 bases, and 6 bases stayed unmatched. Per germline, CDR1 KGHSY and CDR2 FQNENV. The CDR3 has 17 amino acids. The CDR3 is CASSQSPQGAGNSPLHF. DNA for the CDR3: TGTGCCAGCAGCCAATCCCCACAGGGGGCCGGTAATTCACCCCTCCACTTT.

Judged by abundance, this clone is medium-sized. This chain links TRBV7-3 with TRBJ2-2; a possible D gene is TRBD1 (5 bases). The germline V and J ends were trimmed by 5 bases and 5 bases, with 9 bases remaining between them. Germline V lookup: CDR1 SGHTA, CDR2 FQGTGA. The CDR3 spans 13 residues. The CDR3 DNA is TGTGCCAGCAGCGTTCAGGGTACCGGGGAGCTGTTTTTT. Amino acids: CASSVQGTGELFF.

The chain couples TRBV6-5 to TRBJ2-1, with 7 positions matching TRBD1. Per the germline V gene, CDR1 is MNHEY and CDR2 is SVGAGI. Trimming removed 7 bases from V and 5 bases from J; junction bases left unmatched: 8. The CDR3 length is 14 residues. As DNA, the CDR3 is TGTGCCAGCATTCTCGGGACAGCTAACAATGAGCAGTTCTTC. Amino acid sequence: CASILGTANNEQFF.

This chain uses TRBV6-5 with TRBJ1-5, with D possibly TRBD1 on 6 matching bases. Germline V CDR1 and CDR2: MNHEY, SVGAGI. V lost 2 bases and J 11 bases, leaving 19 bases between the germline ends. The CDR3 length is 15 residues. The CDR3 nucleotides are TGTGCCAGCAGTTACACCGGACAGTCGCTTGGGACCCAGCATTTT. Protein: CASSYTGQSLGTQHF.

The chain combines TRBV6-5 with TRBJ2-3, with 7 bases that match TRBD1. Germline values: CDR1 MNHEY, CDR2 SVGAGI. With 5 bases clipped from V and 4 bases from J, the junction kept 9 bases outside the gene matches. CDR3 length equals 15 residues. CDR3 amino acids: CASSHQTGNADTQYF. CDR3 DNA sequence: TGTGCCAGCAGTCACCAGACAGGGAACGCAGATACGCAGTATTTT.

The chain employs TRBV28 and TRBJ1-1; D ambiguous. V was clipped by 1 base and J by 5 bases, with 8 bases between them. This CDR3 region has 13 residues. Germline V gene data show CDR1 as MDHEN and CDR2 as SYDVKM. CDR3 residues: CASSLSGTTEAFF. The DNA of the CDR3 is TGTGCCAGCAGTTTATCTGGTACAACTGAAGCTTTCTTT.

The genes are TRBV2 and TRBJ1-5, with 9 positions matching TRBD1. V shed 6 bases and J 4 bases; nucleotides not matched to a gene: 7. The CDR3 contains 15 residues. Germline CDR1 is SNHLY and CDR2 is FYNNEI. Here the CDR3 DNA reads TGTGCCAGCAGGGTACAGGGGGCAAGTAATCAGCCCCAGCATTTT. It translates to CASRVQGASNQPQHF.

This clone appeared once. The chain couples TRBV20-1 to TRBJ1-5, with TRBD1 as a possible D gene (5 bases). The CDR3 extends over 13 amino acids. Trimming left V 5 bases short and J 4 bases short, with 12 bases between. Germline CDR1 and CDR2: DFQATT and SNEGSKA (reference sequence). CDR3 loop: CSAGGRVNQPQHF. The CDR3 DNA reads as TGCAGTGCTGGTGGCAGGGTGAATCAGCCCCAGCATTTT.

The CDR3 is CASSIVGGKRNQPQHF. The CDR3 DNA sequence: TGTGCCAGTAGTATCGTAGGGGGTAAGCGCAATCAGCCCCAGCATTTT. The gene calls are TRBV19 and TRBJ1-5; D might be TRBD1 (6 bases). V shed 3 bases and J shed 2 bases, with 14 bases lying between them. From germline, CDR1 is LNHDA and CDR2 SQIVND (reference sequence). The CDR3 sequence is 16 residues long. The whole variable domain, remainder taken from reference TRBV19 and TRBJ1-5, is DGGITQSPKYLFRKEGQNVTLSCEQNLNHDAMYWYRQDPGQGLRLIYYSQIVNDFQKGDIAEGYSVSREKKESFPLTVTSAQKNPTAFYLCASSIVGGKRNQPQHFGDGTRLSIL.

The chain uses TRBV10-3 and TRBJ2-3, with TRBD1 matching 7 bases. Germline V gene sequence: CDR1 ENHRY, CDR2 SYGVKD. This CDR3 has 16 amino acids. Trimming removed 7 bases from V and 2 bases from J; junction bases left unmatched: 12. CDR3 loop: CAINHFQGEHTDTQYF. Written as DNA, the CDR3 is TGTGCCATCAATCATTTTCAGGGGGAGCACACAGATACGCAGTATTTT.

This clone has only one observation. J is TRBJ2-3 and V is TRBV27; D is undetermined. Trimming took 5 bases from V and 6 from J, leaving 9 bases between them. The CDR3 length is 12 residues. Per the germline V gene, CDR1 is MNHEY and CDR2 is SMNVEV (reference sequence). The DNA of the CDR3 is TGTGCCAGCAGTCCCCGTCGGGATACGCAGTATTTT. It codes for CASSPRRDTQYF.

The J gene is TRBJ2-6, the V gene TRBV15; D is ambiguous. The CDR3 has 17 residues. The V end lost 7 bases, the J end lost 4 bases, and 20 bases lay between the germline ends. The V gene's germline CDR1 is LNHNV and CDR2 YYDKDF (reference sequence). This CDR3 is CATTPGQSSLGANVLTF. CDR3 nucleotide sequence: TGTGCCACCACCCCTGGTCAGTCGAGCTTGGGGGCCAACGTCCTGACTTTC. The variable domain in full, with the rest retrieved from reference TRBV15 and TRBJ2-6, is DAMVIQNPRYQVTQFGKPVTLSCSQTLNHNVMYWYQQKSSQAPKLLFHYYDKDFNNEADTPDNFQSRRPNTSFCFLDIRSPGLGDTAMYLCATTPGQSSLGANVLTFGAGSRLTVL.

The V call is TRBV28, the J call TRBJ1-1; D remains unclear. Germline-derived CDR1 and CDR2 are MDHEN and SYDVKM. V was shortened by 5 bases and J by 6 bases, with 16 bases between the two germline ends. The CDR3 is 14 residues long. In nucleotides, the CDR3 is TGTGCCAGCAGTCGTAGGGTTGTAGGTTCTGAAGCTTTCTTT. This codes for CASSRRVVGSEAFF.

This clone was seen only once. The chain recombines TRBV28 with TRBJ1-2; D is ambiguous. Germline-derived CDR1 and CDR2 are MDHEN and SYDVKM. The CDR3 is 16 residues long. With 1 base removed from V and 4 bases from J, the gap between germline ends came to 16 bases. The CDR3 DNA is TGTGCCAGCAGTTTATCCCTCCCTTCCCAGAGCTATGGCTACACCTTC. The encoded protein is CASSLSLPSQSYGYTF.

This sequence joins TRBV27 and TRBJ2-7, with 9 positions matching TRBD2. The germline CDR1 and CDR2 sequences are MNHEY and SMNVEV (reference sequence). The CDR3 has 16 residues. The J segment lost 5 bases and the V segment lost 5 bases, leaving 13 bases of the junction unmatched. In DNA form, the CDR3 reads TGTGCCAGCAGTCAACTGGACCAGCGGGGGGCCGACGAGCAGTACTTC. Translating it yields CASSQLDQRGADEQYF.

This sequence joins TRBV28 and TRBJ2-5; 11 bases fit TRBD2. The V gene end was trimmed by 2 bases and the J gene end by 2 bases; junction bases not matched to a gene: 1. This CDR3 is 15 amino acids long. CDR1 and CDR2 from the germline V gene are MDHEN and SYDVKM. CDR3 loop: CASSLASGGQETQYF. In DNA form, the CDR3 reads TGTGCCAGCAGTTTAGCTAGCGGGGGGCAAGAGACCCAGTACTTC.

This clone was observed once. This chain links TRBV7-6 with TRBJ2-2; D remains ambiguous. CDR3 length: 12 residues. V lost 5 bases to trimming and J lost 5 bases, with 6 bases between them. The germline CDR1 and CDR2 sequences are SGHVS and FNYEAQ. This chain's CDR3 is CASSQSTGELFF. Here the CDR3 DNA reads TGTGCCAGCAGCCAAAGTACCGGGGAGCTGTTTTTT. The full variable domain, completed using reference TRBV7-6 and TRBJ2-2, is GAGVSQSPRYKVTKRGQDVALRCDPISGHVSLYWYRQALGQGPEFLTYFNYEAQQDKSGLPNDRFSAERPEGSISTLTIQRTEQRDSAMYRCASSQSTGELFFGEGSRLTVL.

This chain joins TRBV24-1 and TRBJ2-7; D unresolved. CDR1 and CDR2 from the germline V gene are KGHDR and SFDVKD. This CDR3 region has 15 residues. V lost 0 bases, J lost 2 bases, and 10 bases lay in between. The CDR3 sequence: CATSDLVGSTYEQYF. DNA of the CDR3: TGTGCCACCAGTGATTTGGTAGGTTCTACCTACGAGCAGTACTTC.

In DNA, the CDR3 is TGTGCCACCAGTGAATCCACCTATGAAAAACTGTTTTTT. Amino acid sequence: CATSESTYEKLFF. The rearrangement uses TRBV24-1 and TRBJ1-4; D not certain. CDR3 length: 13 amino acids. The germline V gene encodes CDR1 KGHDR and CDR2 SFDVKD. V lost 4 bases, J lost 6 bases, and 8 bases lay in between.

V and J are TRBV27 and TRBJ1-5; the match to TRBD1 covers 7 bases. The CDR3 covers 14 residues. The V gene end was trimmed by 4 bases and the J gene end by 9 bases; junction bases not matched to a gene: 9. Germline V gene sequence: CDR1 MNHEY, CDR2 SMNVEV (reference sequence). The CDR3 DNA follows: TGTGCCAGCAGTTCCATGACAGGGCCTGGGCCCCAGCATTTT. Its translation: CASSSMTGPGPQHF.

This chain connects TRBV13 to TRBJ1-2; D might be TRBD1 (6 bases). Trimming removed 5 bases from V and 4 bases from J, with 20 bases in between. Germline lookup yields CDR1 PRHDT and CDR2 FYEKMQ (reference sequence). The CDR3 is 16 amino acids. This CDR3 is CASSLGKRTDGYGYTF. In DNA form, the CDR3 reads TGTGCCAGCAGCCTCGGAAAAAGGACAGACGGCTATGGCTACACCTTC.

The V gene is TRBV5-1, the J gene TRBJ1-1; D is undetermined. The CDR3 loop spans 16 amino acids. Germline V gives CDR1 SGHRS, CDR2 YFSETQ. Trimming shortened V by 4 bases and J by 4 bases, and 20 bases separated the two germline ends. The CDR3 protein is CASSLSGHSRGTEAFF. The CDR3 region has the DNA TGCGCCAGCAGCCTGAGCGGGCATAGTCGTGGCACTGAAGCTTTCTTT.

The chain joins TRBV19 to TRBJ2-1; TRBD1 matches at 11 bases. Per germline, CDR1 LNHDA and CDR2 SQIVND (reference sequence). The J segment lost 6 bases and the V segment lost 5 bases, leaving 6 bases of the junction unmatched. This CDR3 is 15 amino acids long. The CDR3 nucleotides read TGTGCCAGTAGTGCCCGGGACAGGGGGACCAATGAGCAGTTCTTC. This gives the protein CASSARDRGTNEQFF.

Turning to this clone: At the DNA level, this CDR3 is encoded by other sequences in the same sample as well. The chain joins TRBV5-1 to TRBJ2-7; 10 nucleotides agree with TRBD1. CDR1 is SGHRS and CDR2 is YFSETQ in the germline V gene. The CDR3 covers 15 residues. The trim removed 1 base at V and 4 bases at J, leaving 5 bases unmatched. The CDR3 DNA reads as TGCGCCAGCAGCTTGCGACAGGGGGCTGGGTACGAGCAGTACTTC. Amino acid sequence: CASSLRQGAGYEQYF. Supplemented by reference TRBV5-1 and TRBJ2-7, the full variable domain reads KAGVTQTPRYLIKTRGQQVTLSCSPISGHRSVSWYQQTPGQGLQFLFEYFSETQRNKGNFPGRFSGRQFSNSRSEMNVSTLELGDSALYLCASSLRQGAGYEQYFGPGTRLTVT.